This TCR beta chain was sequenced in a study of blood T cell repertoires in COVID-19. Background on the study: From T cells, B-cell-depleted T cells, or PBMCs came the material, which was cDNA or gDNA.

Participants were aged about 18 to 90 years from roughly 26 US areas. Donors were grouped by their self-reported clinical history. Measured with immunoSEQ multiplex PCR; TCRdb has only the in-frame clones, and not every one. The sample shows roughly 220,000 clones, roughly nine tenths of them seen only once. This clone showed up just a few times. The receptor was derived from a woman under 30 in a cohort exposed to, infected with or recovered from COVID-19 (not recorded which). What was sequenced was PBMCs or T cells enriched from blood (not recorded which).

The CDR3 DNA sequence: TGTGCCAGCAGTGATTATTCAGGGGGCAATGAGCAGTTCTTC. Amino acids: CASSDYSGGNEQFF. The genes are TRBV6-1 and TRBJ2-1; 7 bases line up with TRBD1. This CDR3 spans 14 amino acids. Germline CDR1 reads MNHNS; CDR2 reads SASEGT. Germline trimming cut 3 bases from V and 6 bases from J; bases unmatched to any gene: 5.